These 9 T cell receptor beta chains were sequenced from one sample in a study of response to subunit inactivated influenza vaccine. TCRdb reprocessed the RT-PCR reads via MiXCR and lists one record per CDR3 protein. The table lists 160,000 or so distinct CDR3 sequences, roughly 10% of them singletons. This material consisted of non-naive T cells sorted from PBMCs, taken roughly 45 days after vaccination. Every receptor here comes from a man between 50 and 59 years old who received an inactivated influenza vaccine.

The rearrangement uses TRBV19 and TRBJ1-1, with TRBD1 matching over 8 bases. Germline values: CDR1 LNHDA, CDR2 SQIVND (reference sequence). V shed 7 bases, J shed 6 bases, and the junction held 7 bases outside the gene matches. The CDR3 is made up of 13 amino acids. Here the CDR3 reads CASMRTGRAEAFF. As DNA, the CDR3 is TGTGCCAGTATGAGGACAGGGAGAGCTGAAGCTTTCTTT.

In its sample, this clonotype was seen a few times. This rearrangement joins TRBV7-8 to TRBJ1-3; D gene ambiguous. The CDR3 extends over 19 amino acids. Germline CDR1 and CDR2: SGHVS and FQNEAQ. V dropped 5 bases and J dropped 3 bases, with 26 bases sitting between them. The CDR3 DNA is TGTGCCAGCAGCGTAATCCCCCTTTCACCGGGGTCCCGTGGAAACACCATATATTTT. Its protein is CASSVIPLSPGSRGNTIYF.

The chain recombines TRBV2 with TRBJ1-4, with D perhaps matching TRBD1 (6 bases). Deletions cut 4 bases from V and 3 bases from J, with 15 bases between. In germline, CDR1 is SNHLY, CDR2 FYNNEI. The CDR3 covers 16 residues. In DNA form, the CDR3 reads TGTGCCAGCAGTGTCAACAGGGTACCGGCTAATGAAAAACTGTTTTTT. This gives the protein CASSVNRVPANEKLFF.

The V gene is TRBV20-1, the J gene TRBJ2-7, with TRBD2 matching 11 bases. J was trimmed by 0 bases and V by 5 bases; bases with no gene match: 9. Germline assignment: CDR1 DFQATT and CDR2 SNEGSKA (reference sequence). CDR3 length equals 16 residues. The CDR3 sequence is CSAGGTSGRSSYEQYF. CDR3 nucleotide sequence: TGCAGTGCTGGAGGGACTAGCGGAAGGAGCTCCTACGAGCAGTACTTC.

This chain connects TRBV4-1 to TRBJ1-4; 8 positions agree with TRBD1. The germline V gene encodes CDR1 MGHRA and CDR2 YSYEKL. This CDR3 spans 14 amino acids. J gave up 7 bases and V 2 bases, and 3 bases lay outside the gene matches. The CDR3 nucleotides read TGCGCCAGCAGCCAAACAGGGGGGAGTGAAAAACTGTTTTTT. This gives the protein CASSQTGGSEKLFF.

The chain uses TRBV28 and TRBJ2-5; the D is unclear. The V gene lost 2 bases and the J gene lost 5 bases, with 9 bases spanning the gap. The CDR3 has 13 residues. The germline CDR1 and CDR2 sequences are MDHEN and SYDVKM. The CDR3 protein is CASSLKGKETQYF. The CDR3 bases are TGTGCCAGCAGTTTAAAAGGGAAGGAGACCCAGTACTTC.

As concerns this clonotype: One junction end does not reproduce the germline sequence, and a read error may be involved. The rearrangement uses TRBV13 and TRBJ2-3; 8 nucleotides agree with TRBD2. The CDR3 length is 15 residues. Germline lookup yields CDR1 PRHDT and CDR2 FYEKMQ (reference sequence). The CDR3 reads CASSLAAGATGTQYF. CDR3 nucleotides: TGTGCCAGCAGCTTAGCAGCGGGGGCGACAGGTACGCAGTATTTT. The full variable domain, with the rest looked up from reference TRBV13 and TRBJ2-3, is AAGVIQSPRHLIKEKRETATLKCYPIPRHDTVYWYQQGPGQDPQFLISFYEKMQSDKGSIPDRFSAQQFSDYHSELNMSSLELGDSALYFCASSLAAGATGTQYFGPGTRLTVL.

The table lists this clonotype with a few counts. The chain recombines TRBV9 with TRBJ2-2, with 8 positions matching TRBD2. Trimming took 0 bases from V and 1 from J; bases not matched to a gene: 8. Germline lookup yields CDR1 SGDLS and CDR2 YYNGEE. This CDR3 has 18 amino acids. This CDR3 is CASSVVDLAGLNTGELFF. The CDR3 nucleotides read TGTGCCAGCAGCGTAGTTGATCTAGCGGGCCTGAACACCGGGGAGCTGTTTTTT.

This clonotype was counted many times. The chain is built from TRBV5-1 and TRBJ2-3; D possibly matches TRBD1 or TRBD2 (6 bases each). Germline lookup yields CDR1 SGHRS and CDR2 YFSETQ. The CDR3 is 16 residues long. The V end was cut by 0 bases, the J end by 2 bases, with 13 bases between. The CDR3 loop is CASSLGSGANTDTQYF. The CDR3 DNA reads TGCGCCAGCAGCTTGGGCTCGGGGGCGAACACAGATACGCAGTATTTT.